What follows describes a single T cell receptor (beta chain). Its specificity is not known. An input of about 0.5 to 1 ug of RNA was subjected to reverse transcription using random hexamers. By means of immunoSEQ multiplex PCR, TCR beta CDR3 spanning 54 Vbeta and 13 Jbeta underwent amplification. TCRdb used MiXCR to reprocess the immunoSEQ multiplex PCR reads, holding one entry per CDR3 protein. This table holds under 90,000 distinct CDR3 sequences, roughly 94% found once. This record comes from a study of CD8 T cells in Susac syndrome. Whole-study findings and limits: It was acknowledged by the study that relatively few individuals were included in its TCR sequencing and HLA analysis. Clonal expansion was present among Susac CD8+ cells. This expansion reached its peak in TEMRA cells and in active patients.

Germline loops: CDR1 LNHNV, CDR2 YYDKDF (reference sequence). V lost 8 bases and J lost 6; bases outside the gene matches: 7. The CDR3 sequence is 13 residues long. TEMRA cells were enriched by FACS, and CD4+ and CD8+ T cells were negatively isolated. This receptor was taken from a human donor with Susac syndrome. The gene calls are TRBV15 and TRBJ2-7, with 10 bases lining up with TRBD2. Sequencing was performed on CD8+ T cells from PBMCs. CDR3 sequence: CATEGLAGAEQYF. In DNA form, the CDR3 reads TGTGCCACCGAGGGGCTAGCGGGAGCCGAGCAGTACTTC.